The T cell receptor beta chain under discussion was sequenced for a study of shared clonotypes between healthy human individuals. V was pared by 0 bases and J by 0 bases, with 16 bases between. The length of the CDR3 is 18 residues. Germline lookup yields CDR1 SGHAT and CDR2 FQNNGV. This clone was counted a single time. Antigen specificity is unknown. For sorted subsets, approximately 0.2 ug DNA per replicate equaled about 31,000 T cell genomes. Produced via immunoSEQ multiplex PCR; TCRdb's table is partial and in-frame only. Among roughly 2,000,000 clones, around 93% were seen once, and the ten largest hold around 1.7%. Only CD45RO-negative cells positively selected for CCR7 counted as naive CD8 cells, so terminally differentiated effector memory CD45RA+ cells were excluded. Notes on the study in general: Clonotypes that were shared across four donors made up around 5.5% of naive CD4 clonotypes.

This receptor was obtained from a man younger than 30 in good health. Some clones in this sample may be carry-over from other donors' samples. The sample consisted of naive CD8+ T cells from PBMCs. The chain couples TRBV11-2 to TRBJ2-3; TRBD2 is a possible D gene (5 bases). DNA of the CDR3: TGTGCCAGCAGCTTAGATCCCCCTAGCCGTGATAGCACAGATACGCAGTATTTT. It yields the protein CASSLDPPSRDSTDTQYF.